This TCR beta chain was identified in a study of blood T cell repertoires in COVID-19. Overall study context: From the United States, Italy and Spain came samples of acute and convalescent COVID-19.

Per the original data handling: It was from reference gene primer amplification that nucleated cell counts were estimated. The assay was immunoSEQ multiplex PCR, and TCRdb's table has in-frame clones only and misses some. V and J calls and clone size come straight from that table; D and trimming were deduced from the DNA. The sample carries 250,000 to 300,000 clones, around 92% recorded once. V lost 4 bases and J lost 2; bases outside the gene matches: 9. The CDR3 runs to 16 residues. The germline V gene encodes CDR1 SGHTS and CDR2 YDEGEE. Exposed enrollees encountered a COVID-19 case at some point within 2 weeks before study entry.

The TCR was taken from a woman aged 45-60 years who had been exposed to COVID-19. Sequenced material: PBMCs or T cells enriched from blood (not recorded which). The J gene is TRBJ2-7, the V gene TRBV5-8; 10 nucleotides align to TRBD2. CDR3 coding DNA: TGTGCCAGCAGCATTCTAGCGGGGGACTACCCCTACGAGCAGTACTTC. Amino acid sequence: CASSILAGDYPYEQYF.